The 4 T cell receptor beta chains given below trace back to one sample, sequenced in a study of cytomegalovirus exposure and HLA in healthy donors. This table comes from immunoSEQ multiplex PCR, and its TCRdb copy is limited to in-frame clones, with some not included. The table records a few hundred thousand clones, around 90% of them present only once. Sequenced sample: PBMCs. The receptors here all came from a man between 25 and 39 years old in good health and CMV-seronegative.

J is TRBJ1-6 and V is TRBV9; 7 bases fit TRBD1. The CDR3 extends over 15 amino acids. Germline loops: CDR1 SGDLS, CDR2 YYNGEE. The V and J ends lost 3 bases and 4 bases, in that order; junction bases with no gene match: 4. CDR3 protein: CASSADREYNSPLHF. CDR3 in DNA: TGTGCCAGCAGCGCCGACAGGGAATATAATTCACCCCTCCACTTT.

The V call is TRBV10-2, the J call TRBJ1-1, with D tentatively TRBD1 (6 bases). The CDR3 is 15 amino acids. Germline V gene sequence: CDR1 WSHSY, CDR2 SAAADI. V lost 6 bases and J lost 4, with 18 bases in between. CDR3 nucleotide sequence: TGCGCCAGCAGGTCCGGGGCGGGGGGGGCCACTGAAGCTTTCTTT. Translating gives CASRSGAGGATEAFF.

The chain joins TRBV11-3 to TRBJ2-1; D uncertain. The CDR3 spans 15 residues. Looked up from germline, CDR1 is SGHNT and CDR2 is YENEEA. V shed 1 base and J shed 0 bases, with 7 bases lying between them. Written as DNA, the CDR3 is TGTGCCAGCAGCTTAGGACTGGTCTCCTACAATGAGCAGTTCTTC. It is translated as CASSLGLVSYNEQFF.

This clone was detected only once. The chain uses TRBV5-5 and TRBJ1-2, with D possibly TRBD1 on 6 matching bases. From germline, CDR1 is SGHKS and CDR2 YYEKEE (reference sequence). The CDR3 runs to 15 residues. Trimming removed 0 bases at V and 1 base at J, with 10 bases between. The CDR3 is CASSLAQGNNYGYTF. The DNA for the CDR3 is TGTGCCAGCAGCTTGGCACAGGGAAATAACTATGGCTACACCTTC. Based on the CDR3 plus reference TRBV5-5 and TRBJ1-2, the full variable domain is DAGVTQSPTHLIKTRGQQVTLRCSPISGHKSVSWYQQVLGQGPQFIFQYYEKEERGRGNFPDRFSARQFPNYSSELNVNALLLGDSALYLCASSLAQGNNYGYTFGSGTRLTVV.